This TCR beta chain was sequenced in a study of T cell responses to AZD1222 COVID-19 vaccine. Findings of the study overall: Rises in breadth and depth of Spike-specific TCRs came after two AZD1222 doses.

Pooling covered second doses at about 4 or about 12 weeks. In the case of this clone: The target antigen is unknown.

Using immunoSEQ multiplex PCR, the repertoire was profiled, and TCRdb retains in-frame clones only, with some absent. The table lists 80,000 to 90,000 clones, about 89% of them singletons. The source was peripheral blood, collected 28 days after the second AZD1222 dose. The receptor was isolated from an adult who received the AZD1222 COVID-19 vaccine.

The CDR3 DNA reads TGTGCCAGCAGCGTAGTGGCTATCCCTGGGGATACGCAGTATTTT. It is translated as CASSVVAIPGDTQYF. The chain combines TRBV9 with TRBJ2-3; D gene unclear. Trimming took 0 bases from V and 6 from J, leaving 14 bases between them. CDR1 and CDR2 from the germline V gene are SGDLS and YYNGEE. The CDR3 consists of 15 residues.